Following are 23 T cell receptor beta chains from one sample sequenced in a study of regulatory T cells in long-lasting Graves disease. Investigators prepared the TCR beta libraries by applying iRepertoire HTBI primers and Arm-PCR of CDR3 regions. Each CDR3 protein is one row after TCRdb ran MiXCR on the multiplex PCR reads. This sample has 400,000 to 500,000 distinct CDR3 sequences; about 16% occur once, and the top ten carry around a quarter. Documented time point: newly diagnosed GD, antithyroid drugs for less than 3 months. The TCR library was prepared using RNA isolated from PBMCs. This same sample was also part of a study on T cells in Graves' hyperthyroidism and ophthalmopathy.

Sequenced material: peripheral blood mononuclear cells (PBMCs), taken at new diagnosis, from a patient treated with antithyroid drugs. The receptors come from a woman under 30 with Graves disease.

The chain joins TRBV9 to TRBJ1-2; TRBD1 aligns across 8 bases. CDR1 is SGDLS and CDR2 is YYNGEE in the germline V gene. There are 14 residues in the CDR3. Germline trimming cut 6 bases from V and 4 bases from J; bases unmatched to any gene: 8. The CDR3 bases are TGTGCCAGCACCCCACAGCAGGGGGCCTATGGCTACACCTTC. This gives the protein CASTPQQGAYGYTF.

The rearrangement joins TRBV28 to TRBJ1-2, with D hard to call. Germline CDR1 is MDHEN and CDR2 is SYDVKM. CDR3 size: 13 residues. The V and J ends lost 6 bases and 3 bases respectively, with 11 bases between them. The CDR3 nucleotides read TGTGCCAGCAGGCCTTCCACAGACTATGGCTACACCTTC. Residues: CASRPSTDYGYTF.

This clonotype was recorded at least ten times. V is TRBV7-2 and J is TRBJ2-1; 12 bases map to TRBD2. J lost 5 bases, V lost 5 bases, and 4 bases had no gene match. CDR1 and CDR2 from the germline V gene are SGHTA and FQGNSA. This CDR3 has 15 amino acids. This CDR3 reads CASSPRTSGNNEQFF. CDR3 DNA: TGTGCCAGCAGCCCGCGGACTAGCGGGAACAATGAGCAGTTCTTC.

This clonotype has only one observation. A single base separates this from a much larger clone, so it may be a read error. The missing conserved phenylalanine or tryptophan at the end of this CDR3 makes a read error likely. The chain carries TRBV6-2 or TRBV6-3 and TRBJ2-1, with 9 bases aligning to TRBD2. V lost 1 base and J lost 3; bases outside the gene matches: 1. Germline CDR1 MNHEY, CDR2 SVGEGT. The CDR3 length is 15 residues. The DNA of the CDR3 is TGTGCCAGCAGTTACTTAGCGGGAGTCTACAATGAGCAGTTCCTC. Residues: CASSYLAGVYNEQFL.

In its sample, this clonotype was seen many times. The chain couples TRBV6-1 to TRBJ2-3, with TRBD2 matching over 9 bases. This CDR3 region has 15 residues. Germline trimming cut 6 bases from V and 3 bases from J; bases unmatched to any gene: 7. In germline, CDR1 is MNHNS, CDR2 SASEGT. The CDR3 sequence is CASSPRAGGTDTQYF. CDR3 nucleotide sequence: TGTGCCAGCAGCCCAAGAGCGGGAGGAACAGATACGCAGTATTTT.

Notes on this clonotype: It is likely a read error: a sequence one base away is far more abundant. This sequence joins TRBV7-3 and TRBJ2-3; TRBD2 matches at 12 bases. The last part of the DNA fits TRBJ2-7 better; the J call may be wrong. Germline CDR1 SGHTA, CDR2 FQGTGA. This CDR3 has 15 amino acids. CDR3 residues: CASSLMSGTSGEQYF. The DNA of the CDR3 is TGTGCCAGCAGCTTAATGTCCGGGACTAGCGGGGAGCAGTACTTC.

This rearrangement joins TRBV14 to TRBJ2-6, with 10 bases aligning to TRBD1. J lost 0 bases, V lost 0 bases, and 2 bases had no gene match. This CDR3 has 18 residues. Germline CDR1 and CDR2: SGHDN and FVKESK. CDR3 amino acids: CASSQDRTGGSGANVLTF. CDR3 bases: TGTGCCAGCAGCCAAGATCGGACAGGGGGCTCTGGGGCCAACGTCCTGACTTTC.

This clonotype appeared once. The gene calls are TRBV28 and TRBJ2-1; 7 nucleotides align to TRBD1. CDR1 is MDHEN and CDR2 is SYDVKM in the germline V gene. This CDR3 is 13 amino acids long. After removal of 4 bases from V and 14 bases from J, the junction contained 11 bases not matched to a gene. CDR3 DNA sequence: TGTGCCAGCAGTTCCGGGACAGAAGATTGGGAGTTCTTC. Translation gives CASSSGTEDWEFF.

There are many counts of this clonotype. The chain carries TRBV27 and TRBJ2-7, with 10 bases identical to TRBD2. The V gene's germline CDR1 is MNHEY and CDR2 SMNVEV (reference sequence). Losses at the gene ends were 2 bases for V and 5 bases for J; bases not matched to a gene: 3. The CDR3 is made up of 14 amino acids. The CDR3 sequence: CASSLKAGGHEQYF. CDR3 coding DNA: TGTGCCAGCAGTTTAAAAGCGGGAGGGCACGAGCAGTACTTC.

This clonotype was counted many times. The rearrangement links TRBV12-3 or TRBV12-4 to TRBJ1-2, with 7 bases aligning to TRBD1. This CDR3 region has 16 residues. V lost 5 bases, J lost 0 bases, and 9 bases stayed unmatched. The CDR3 protein is CASSRKDRTPNYGYTF. DNA for the CDR3: TGTGCCAGCAGTCGAAAGGACAGGACCCCTAACTATGGCTACACCTTC.

This clonotype was counted at least ten times. This chain joins TRBV11-3 and TRBJ2-4, with TRBD1 matching 8 bases. Per the germline V gene, CDR1 is SGHNT and CDR2 is YENEEA. Trimming removed 2 bases from V and 8 bases from J; junction bases left unmatched: 5. This CDR3 has 14 amino acids. Written as DNA, the CDR3 is TGTGCCAGCAGCTTACAGGGGGCGCGGGACATTCAGTACTTC. Encoded protein: CASSLQGARDIQYF.

This clonotype appeared a few times. This rearrangement joins TRBV10-2 to TRBJ2-3, with a possible D match to TRBD2 (6 bases). The CDR3 loop spans 15 amino acids. In germline, CDR1 is WSHSY, CDR2 SAAADI. V shed 3 bases and J shed 1 base, with 11 bases lying between them. CDR3 DNA sequence: TGCGCCAGCAGTGACGGAGGAGGGGGCACAGATACGCAGTATTTT. This sequence encodes CASSDGGGGTDTQYF.

This chain links TRBV2 with TRBJ2-7, with D perhaps being TRBD1 or TRBD2 (6 bases each). V lost 6 bases, J lost 3 bases, and 15 bases lay in between. The CDR3 extends over 14 amino acids. Germline CDR1 is SNHLY and CDR2 is FYNNEI. CDR3: CASSPGGGNYEQYF. CDR3 DNA: TGTGCCAGCAGCCCCGGGGGCGGAAACTACGAGCAGTACTTC.

V usage is TRBV4-1 and J usage is TRBJ2-1; a possible D gene is TRBD2 (6 bases). The J call is uncertain, as TRBJ2-7 better fits the DNA end. CDR3 length equals 12 residues. Germline-derived CDR1 and CDR2 are MGHRA and YSYEKL. The CDR3 DNA sequence: TGCGCCACCCAACGCGGGGCCGATGAGCAGTACTTC. Its translation: CATQRGADEQYF.

Only a few counts were recorded for this clonotype. V and J are TRBV18 and TRBJ1-5; 10 bases map to TRBD1. V trimming: 2 bases; J trimming: 3 bases; junction bases outside the gene matches: 4. This CDR3 comprises 16 residues. Germline assignment: CDR1 KGHSH and CDR2 LQKENI. CDR3 in amino acids: CASSPRQGAINQPQHF. CDR3 sequence (DNA): TGTGCCAGCTCACCAAGACAGGGGGCTATCAATCAGCCCCAGCATTTT.

The rearrangement links TRBV4-1 to TRBJ2-7; TRBD2 matches at 9 bases. The J segment lost 2 bases and the V segment lost 4 bases, leaving 6 bases of the junction unmatched. The germline gives CDR1 MGHRA, CDR2 YSYEKL. The CDR3 has 15 amino acids. CDR3 DNA sequence: TGCGCCAGCAGCCCGCAAGCTAGCGGGGCCTACGAGCAGTACTTC. It is translated as CASSPQASGAYEQYF.

This clonotype was detected only once. The CDR3 nucleotides read TGCAGCGCACGAGCCGGGGGCGCCGATACGCAGTATTTT. This codes for CSARAGGADTQYF. V is TRBV29-1 and J is TRBJ2-3, with D perhaps TRBD1 or TRBD2 (6 bases each). Trimming removed 7 bases at V and 6 bases at J, with 17 bases between. CDR1 SQVTM and CDR2 ANQGSEA come from the germline V gene. The CDR3 has 13 residues.

This clonotype has a handful of counts. V usage is TRBV11-1 and J usage is TRBJ2-2; no clear D gene. CDR1 is SGHAT, CDR2 FQDESV, per germline (reference sequence). V was cut by 5 bases and J by 6 bases, with 10 bases left in between. CDR3 length: 13 amino acids. The DNA of the CDR3 is TGTGCCAGCAGCCCGGACCCTGCCGGGGAGCTGTTTTTT. Translation gives CASSPDPAGELFF.

As for this clonotype: A much larger clonotype is one base distant, so this may be a read error. V usage is TRBV5-1 and J usage is TRBJ1-4, with 7 bases aligning to TRBD1. Germline assignment: CDR1 SGHRS and CDR2 YFSETQ. V was clipped by 5 bases and J by 10 bases; unmatched bases: 11. The CDR3 has 14 amino acids. CDR3 sequence reads: CASSPRGPDGKLFF. CDR3 coding DNA: TGCGCCAGCAGTCCTAGGGGGCCGGATGGAAAACTGTTTTTT. The full variable domain, in which reference TRBV5-1 and TRBJ1-4 provide the parts outside the CDR3, is KAGVTQTPRYLIKTRGQQVTLSCSPISGHRSVSWYQQTPGQGLQFLFEYFSETQRNKGNFPGRFSGRQFSNSRSEMNVSTLELGDSALYLCASSPRGPDGKLFFGSGTQLSVL.

The sample holds many counts of this clonotype. The rearrangement uses TRBV28 and TRBJ2-1; 12 nucleotides line up with TRBD2. The CDR3 totals 15 residues. From germline, CDR1 is MDHEN and CDR2 SYDVKM. Unmatched junction bases numbered 8, after V lost 5 bases and J lost 9 bases. This CDR3 is CASSGRLAGAPEQFF. The CDR3 bases are TGTGCCAGCAGTGGAAGACTAGCGGGAGCACCTGAGCAGTTCTTC. The full variable domain, in which reference TRBV28 and TRBJ2-1 provide the parts outside the CDR3, is DVKVTQSSRYLVKRTGEKVFLECVQDMDHENMFWYRQDPGLGLRLIYFSYDVKMKEKGDIPEGYSVSREKKERFSLILESASTNQTSMYLCASSGRLAGAPEQFFGPGTRLTVL.

The V gene is TRBV11-3, the J gene TRBJ1-5, with TRBD1 identical over 10 bases. CDR3 size: 16 residues. The V gene's germline CDR1 is SGHNT and CDR2 YENEEA. Trimming took 5 bases from V and 4 from J; bases not matched to a gene: 8. The DNA for the CDR3 is TGTGCCAGCAGCAGCCCCGGACAGGGGGGAAATCAGCCCCAGCATTTT. As protein: CASSSPGQGGNQPQHF.

In this sample, this clonotype turned up many times. The CDR3: CSAFSGRADTQYF. CDR3 bases: TGCAGTGCTTTTAGCGGGAGGGCAGATACGCAGTATTTT. The V call is TRBV20-1, the J call TRBJ2-3; TRBD2 aligns across 11 bases. Germline V CDR1 and CDR2: DFQATT, SNEGSKA (reference sequence). The CDR3 has 13 amino acids. Trimming took 5 bases from V and 4 from J; bases not matched to a gene: 2.

The chain links TRBV20-1 to TRBJ2-2; 8 bases are shared with TRBD2. Germline V CDR1 and CDR2: DFQATT, SNEGSKA (reference sequence). V was clipped by 1 base and J by 5 bases; unmatched bases: 3. The CDR3 has 14 residues. This CDR3 reads CSARVSGMTGELFF. CDR3 coding DNA: TGCAGTGCTAGAGTTAGCGGGATGACCGGGGAGCTGTTTTTT.